Below, one T cell receptor beta chain is given with its context. Into every PCR, synthetic TCR analog templates were spiked. Generated by immunoSEQ multiplex PCR, the TCRdb table keeps only in-frame clones and is missing some. The table lists about 38,000 clones, approximately 86% of them singletons. This entry belongs to a study of PD-L1 blockade in urothelial cancer. Sample time point: peripheral blood 6 weeks after treatment start. The CDR3 is made up of 13 amino acids. J was trimmed by 7 bases and V by 2 bases; bases with no gene match: 1. Germline CDR1 is GTSNPN and CDR2 is SVGIG (reference sequence).

This specimen consisted of PBMCs, obtained around atezolizumab (anti-PD-L1) treatment. The source is a man aged 55-75 years with urothelial cancer. The chain employs TRBV30 and TRBJ2-1, with TRBD1 identical over 11 bases. The chain's CDR3 is CAWSRDRGNEQFF. The DNA of the CDR3 is TGTGCCTGGAGTAGGGACAGGGGGAATGAGCAGTTCTTC. The entire variable domain, with the rest obtained from reference TRBV30 and TRBJ2-1, is as follows: SQTIHQWPATLVQPVGSPLSLECTVEGTSNPNLYWYRQAAGRGLQLLFYSVGIGQISSEVPQNLSASRPQDRQFILSSKKLLLSDSGFYLCAWSRDRGNEQFFGPGTRLTVL.